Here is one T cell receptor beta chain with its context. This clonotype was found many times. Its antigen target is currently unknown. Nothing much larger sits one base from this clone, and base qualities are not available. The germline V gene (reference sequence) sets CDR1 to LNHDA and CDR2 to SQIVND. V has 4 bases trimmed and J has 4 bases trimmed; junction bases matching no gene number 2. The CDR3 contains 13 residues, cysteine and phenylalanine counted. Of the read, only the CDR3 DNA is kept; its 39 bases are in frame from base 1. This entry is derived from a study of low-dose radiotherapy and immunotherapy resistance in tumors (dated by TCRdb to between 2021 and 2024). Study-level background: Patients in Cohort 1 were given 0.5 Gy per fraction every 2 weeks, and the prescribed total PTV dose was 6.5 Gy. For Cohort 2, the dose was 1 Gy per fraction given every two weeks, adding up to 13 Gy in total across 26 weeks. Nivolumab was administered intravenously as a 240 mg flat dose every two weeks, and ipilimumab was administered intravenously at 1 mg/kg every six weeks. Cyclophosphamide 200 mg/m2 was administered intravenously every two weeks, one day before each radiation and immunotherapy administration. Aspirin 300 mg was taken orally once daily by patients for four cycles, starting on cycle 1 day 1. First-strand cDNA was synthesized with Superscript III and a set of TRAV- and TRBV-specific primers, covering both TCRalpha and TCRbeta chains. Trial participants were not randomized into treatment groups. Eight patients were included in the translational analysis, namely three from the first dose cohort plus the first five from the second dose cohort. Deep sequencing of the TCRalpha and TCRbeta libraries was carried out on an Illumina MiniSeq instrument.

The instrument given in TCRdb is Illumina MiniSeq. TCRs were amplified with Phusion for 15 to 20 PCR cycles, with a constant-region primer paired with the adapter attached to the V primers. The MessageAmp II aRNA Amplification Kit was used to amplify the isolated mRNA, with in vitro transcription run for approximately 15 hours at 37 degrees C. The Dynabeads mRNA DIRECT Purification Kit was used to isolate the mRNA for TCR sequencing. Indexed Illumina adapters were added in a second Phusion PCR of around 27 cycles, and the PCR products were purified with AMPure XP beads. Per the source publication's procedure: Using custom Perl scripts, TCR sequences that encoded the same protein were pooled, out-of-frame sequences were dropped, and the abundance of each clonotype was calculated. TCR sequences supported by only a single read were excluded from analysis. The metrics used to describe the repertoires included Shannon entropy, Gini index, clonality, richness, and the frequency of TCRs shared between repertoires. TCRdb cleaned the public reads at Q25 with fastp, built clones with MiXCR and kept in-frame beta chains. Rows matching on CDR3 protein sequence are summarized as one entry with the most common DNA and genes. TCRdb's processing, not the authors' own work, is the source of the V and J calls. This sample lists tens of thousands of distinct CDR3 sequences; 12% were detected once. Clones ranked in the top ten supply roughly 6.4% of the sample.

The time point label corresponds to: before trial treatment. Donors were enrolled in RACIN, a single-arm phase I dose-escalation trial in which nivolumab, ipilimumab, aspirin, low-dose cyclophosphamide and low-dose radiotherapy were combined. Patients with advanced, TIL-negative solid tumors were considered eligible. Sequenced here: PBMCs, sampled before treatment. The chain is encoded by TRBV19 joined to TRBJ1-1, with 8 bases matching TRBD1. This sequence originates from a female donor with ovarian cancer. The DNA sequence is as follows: TGTGCCAGTAGTACCACAGGGGGCACTGAAGCTTTCTTT. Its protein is CASSTTGGTEAFF.